Listed below are T cell receptor beta chains from one sample, sequenced in a study of shared clonotypes between healthy human individuals. Assay: immunoSEQ multiplex PCR; the TCRdb copy retains only in-frame clones and omits some. The repertoire holds millions of clones, over 85% seen once, with over 0.12% in the top ten. The specimen sequenced was naive CD4+ T cells sorted from blood. The receptors derive from a man aged 18-30 years in good health. Each CDR3 is given with its conserved first and last residue.

TRBJ2-5 | TRBV5-1 | 15 | CASSLPGGRGETQYF
TRBJ2-4 | TRBV7-2 | 16 | CASSFRGQLAKNIQYF
TRBJ2-1 | TRBV7-2 | 16 | CASSLSRDRLSNEQFF
TRBJ2-5 | TRBV2 | 14 | CASSEQGPQETQYF
TRBJ1-1 | TRBV5-8 | 13 | CASRGQLNTEAFF
TRBJ2-1 | TRBV7-2 | 15 | CASSRLPRLEAEQFF
TRBJ1-3 | TRBV2 | 16 | CASSVETPASGNTIYF
TRBJ2-5 | TRBV6-6 | 15 | CASSATGTGQETQYF
TRBJ2-7 | TRBV21-1 | 17 | CASSSRQAGTNSYEQYF
TRBJ2-7 | TRBV9 | 14 | CASSRGGSGYEQYF
TRBJ2-3 | TRBV10-3 | 16 | CAISATSGGTTDTQYF
TRBJ2-5 | TRBV10-3 | 17 | CATRQGPMLGQQETQYF
TRBJ2-1 | TRBV10-3 | 14 | CAISSSGGYNEQFF
TRBJ2-2 | TRBV2 | 12 | CASSVYTGELFF
TRBJ1-1 | TRBV10-3 | 16 | CAISDPGQVVNTEAFF
TRBJ2-7 | TRBV5-1 | 12 | CASSLNTYEQYF
TRBJ2-2 | TRBV9 | 15 | CASSVRADITGELFF
TRBJ1-4 | TRBV6-1 | 16 | CASSEARNSNNEKLFF
TRBJ2-1 | TRBV28 | 17 | CAGRKREPGGVENEQFF
TRBJ2-4 | TRBV6-1 | 15 | CASSGAAQGKNIQYF
TRBJ2-5 | TRBV5-1 | 13 | CASSFPGEETQYF
TRBJ1-1 | TRBV9 | 14 | CASSAQGTGTEAFF
TRBJ2-7 | TRBV5-4 | 13 | CATSGTEPYEQYF